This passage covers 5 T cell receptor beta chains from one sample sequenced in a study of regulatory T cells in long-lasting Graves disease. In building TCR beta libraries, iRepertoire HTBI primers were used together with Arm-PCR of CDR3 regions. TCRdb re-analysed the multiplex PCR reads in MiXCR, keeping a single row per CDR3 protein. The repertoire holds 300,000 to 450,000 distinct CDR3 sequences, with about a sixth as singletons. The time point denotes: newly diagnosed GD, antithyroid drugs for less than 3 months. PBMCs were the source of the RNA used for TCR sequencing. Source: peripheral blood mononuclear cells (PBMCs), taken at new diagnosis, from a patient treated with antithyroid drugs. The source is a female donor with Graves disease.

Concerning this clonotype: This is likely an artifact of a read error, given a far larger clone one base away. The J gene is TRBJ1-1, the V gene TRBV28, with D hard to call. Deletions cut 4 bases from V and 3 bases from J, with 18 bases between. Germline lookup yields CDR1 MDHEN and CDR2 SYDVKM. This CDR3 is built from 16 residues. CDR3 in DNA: TGTGCCAGCAGTTCCCGAAAGGGCAAGTCGGACACTGAAGCTTTCTTT. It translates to CASSSRKGKSDTEAFF. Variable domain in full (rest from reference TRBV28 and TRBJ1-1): DVKVTQSSRYLVKRTGEKVFLECVQDMDHENMFWYRQDPGLGLRLIYFSYDVKMKEKGDIPEGYSVSREKKERFSLILESASTNQTSMYLCASSSRKGKSDTEAFFGQGTRLTVV.

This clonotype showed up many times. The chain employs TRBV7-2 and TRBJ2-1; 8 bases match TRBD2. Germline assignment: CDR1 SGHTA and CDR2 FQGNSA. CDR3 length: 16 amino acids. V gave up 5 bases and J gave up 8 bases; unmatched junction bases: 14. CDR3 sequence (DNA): TGTGCCAGCAGCCCAGCGGGGACGGGAGGGTACCATGAGCAGTTCTTC. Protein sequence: CASSPAGTGGYHEQFF.

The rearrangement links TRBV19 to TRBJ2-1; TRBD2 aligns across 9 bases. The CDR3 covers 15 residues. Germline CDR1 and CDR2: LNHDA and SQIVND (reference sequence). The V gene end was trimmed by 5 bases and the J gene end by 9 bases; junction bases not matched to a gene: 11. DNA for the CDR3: TGTGCCAGTAGTGCGATAGCGGGAGAAGTCATTGAGCAGTTCTTC. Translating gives CASSAIAGEVIEQFF.

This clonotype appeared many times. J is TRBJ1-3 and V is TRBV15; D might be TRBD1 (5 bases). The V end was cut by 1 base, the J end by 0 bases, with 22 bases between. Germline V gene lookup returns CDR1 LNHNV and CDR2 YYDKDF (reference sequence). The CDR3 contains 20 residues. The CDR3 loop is CATSRGGSTGHKLSGNTIYF. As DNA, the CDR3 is TGTGCCACCAGCAGAGGAGGGAGTACGGGGCATAAACTCTCTGGAAACACCATATATTTT.

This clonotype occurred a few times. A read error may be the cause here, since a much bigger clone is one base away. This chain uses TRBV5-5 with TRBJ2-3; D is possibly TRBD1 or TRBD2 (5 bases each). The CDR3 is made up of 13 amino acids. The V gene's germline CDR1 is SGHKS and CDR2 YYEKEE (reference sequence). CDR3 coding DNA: TGTGCCAGCAGCTTAACTGGGGGAGATACGCAGTGTTTT. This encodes CASSLTGGDTQCF. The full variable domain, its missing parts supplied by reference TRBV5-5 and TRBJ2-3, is DAGVTQSPTHLIKTRGQQVTLRCSPISGHKSVSWYQQVLGQGPQFIFQYYEKEERGRGNFPDRFSARQFPNYSSELNVNALLLGDSALYLCASSLTGGDTQCFGPGTRLTVL.